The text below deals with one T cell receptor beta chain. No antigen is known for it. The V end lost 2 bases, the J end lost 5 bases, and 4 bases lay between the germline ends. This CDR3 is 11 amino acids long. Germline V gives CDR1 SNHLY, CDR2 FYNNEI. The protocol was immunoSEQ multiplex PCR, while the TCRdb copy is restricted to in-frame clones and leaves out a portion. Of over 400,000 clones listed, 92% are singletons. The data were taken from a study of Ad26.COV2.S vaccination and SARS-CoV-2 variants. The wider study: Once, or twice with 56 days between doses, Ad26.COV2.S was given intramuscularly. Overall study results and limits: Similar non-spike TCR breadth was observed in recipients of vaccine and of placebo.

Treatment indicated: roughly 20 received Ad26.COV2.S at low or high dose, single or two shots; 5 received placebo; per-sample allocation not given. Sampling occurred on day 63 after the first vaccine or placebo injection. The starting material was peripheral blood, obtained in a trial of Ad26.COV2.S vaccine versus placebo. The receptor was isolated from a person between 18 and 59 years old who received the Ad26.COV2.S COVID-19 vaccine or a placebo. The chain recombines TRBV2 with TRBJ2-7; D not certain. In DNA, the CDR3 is TGTGCCAGCAGTGAAAGGGACGAGCAGTACTTC. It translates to CASSERDEQYF.